Below are 9 T cell receptor beta chains sequenced from a single sample in a study of liver allograft versus peripheral blood T cells. About the research overall: A comparison was made between T cell receptor repertoires in transplanted livers and those in recipients' peripheral blood.

TCRdb re-analysed the reads in MiXCR, keeping a single row per CDR3 protein. Among fewer than 4,000 distinct CDR3 sequences listed, around 16% were seen once. The source of these receptors is a human patient who had a liver transplant. Some T cells may originate from the graft donor.

This clonotype is medium-sized (0.01 to 0.1%). The chain carries TRBV29-1 and TRBJ2-1; no firm D call. Germline V gene data show CDR1 as SQVTM and CDR2 as ANQGSEA. Trimming cost V 4 bases and J 5 bases, with 3 bases left between them. The CDR3 spans 10 residues. The CDR3 reads CSVGDNEQFF. For the CDR3, the DNA is TGCAGCGTTGGTGACAATGAGCAGTTCTTC.

Within the sample, this clonotype is medium-sized (0.01 to 0.1%). The J gene is TRBJ2-5, the V gene TRBV29-1; TRBD2 aligns across 10 bases. The V gene end was trimmed by 7 bases and the J gene end by 5 bases; junction bases not matched to a gene: 7. This CDR3 contains 13 residues. Germline V CDR1 and CDR2: SQVTM, ANQGSEA. The CDR3 protein is CSEAGGPGETQYF. In DNA form, the CDR3 reads TGCAGCGAAGCGGGGGGGCCGGGGGAGACCCAGTACTTC.

Sample share makes this clonotype medium-sized. This chain uses TRBV12-3 or TRBV12-4 with TRBJ2-3; D gene ambiguous. The CDR3 sequence is 13 residues long. V was pared by 1 base and J by 4 bases, with 6 bases between. CDR3 loop: CASSLGDADTQYF. In DNA, the CDR3 is TGTGCCAGCAGTTTAGGTGACGCAGATACGCAGTATTTT.

This clonotype was counted between two and nine times. CDR3 amino acids: CASSAAEFYEQYF. The DNA of the CDR3 is TGTGCCAGCAGTGCCGCAGAGTTCTACGAGCAGTACTTC. The V gene is TRBV28, the J gene TRBJ2-7; D gene unclear. V lost 5 bases, J lost 3 bases, and 11 bases lay in between. The CDR3 spans 13 residues. The germline gives CDR1 MDHEN, CDR2 SYDVKM.

This clonotype was seen more than once but under ten times. V is TRBV20-1 and J is TRBJ1-2; no reliable D call. Germline CDR1 is DFQATT and CDR2 is SNEGSKA (reference sequence). The CDR3 length is 10 residues. The germline V and J ends were trimmed by 5 bases and 6 bases, with 7 bases remaining between them. The CDR3 sequence is CSALGNGYTF. For the CDR3, the DNA is TGCAGTGCTTTGGGAAATGGCTACACCTTC.

CDR3 region: CASSLGDRAIWSGYTF. The DNA for the CDR3 is TGTGCCAGCAGCTTAGGGGACCGGGCAATCTGGTCTGGCTACACCTTC. This chain links TRBV11-2 with TRBJ1-2, with TRBD1 as a possible D gene (5 bases). V gave up 1 base and J gave up 7 bases, with 19 bases separating them. CDR3 size: 16 residues. The V gene's germline CDR1 is SGHAT and CDR2 FQNNGV.

This clonotype is labeled medium-sized. V is TRBV6-6 and J is TRBJ2-2; possible D gene TRBD2, 5 bases. The germline V gene has CDR1 MNHNY and CDR2 SVGAGI (reference sequence). CDR3 length equals 14 residues. V lost 5 bases and J lost 1, with 8 bases in between. The CDR3: CASSGRGNTGELFF. The CDR3 DNA reads TGTGCCAGCAGTGGACGGGGGAACACCGGGGAGCTGTTTTTT.

This clonotype appeared a few times. The chain has TRBV5-4 and TRBJ2-5, with TRBD2 matching 7 bases. This CDR3 has 14 amino acids. CDR1 and CDR2 from the germline V gene are SGHNT and YYREEE (reference sequence). The V gene end was trimmed by 9 bases and the J gene end by 2 bases; junction bases not matched to a gene: 10. CDR3 in DNA: TGTGCCACCTCGCTACAACTAGCGCAAGAGACCCAGTACTTC. This codes for CATSLQLAQETQYF.

This chain links TRBV12-3 or TRBV12-4 with TRBJ2-7, with TRBD1 as a possible D gene (5 bases). The CDR3 length is 11 residues. The germline V and J ends were trimmed by 3 bases and 13 bases, with 13 bases remaining between them. CDR3 bases: TGTGCCAGCAGTTTTGCCGGACAAGCCTACTTC. Protein sequence: CASSFAGQAYF.